This TCR beta chain was identified during a study of beta chain features in type 1 diabetes. V trimming: 2 bases; J trimming: 4 bases; junction bases outside the gene matches: 5. Germline V gives CDR1 SGHDN, CDR2 FVKESK. The CDR3 extends over 15 amino acids. The authors reverse transcribed all of the isolated RNA, so sequencing captured expressed TCRB transcripts. Data came from immunoSEQ multiplex PCR; TCRdb stores just in-frame clones and leaves some out. The sample has under 250,000 clones, 13% to 15% seen once. This TCR was sampled from a woman in her thirties or forties in good health. Source material: naive CD4+ T cells from blood. The rearrangement joins TRBV14 to TRBJ2-1, with 7 positions matching TRBD2. This CDR3 reads CASSQSRGSYNEQFF. The DNA for the CDR3 is TGTGCCAGCAGCCAATCGCGGGGGAGTTACAATGAGCAGTTCTTC.